The 8 T cell receptor beta chains below come from one sample, sequenced in a study of OX40 agonist ivuxolimab in advanced cancers. Libraries were prepared by immunoSEQ multiplex PCR; TCRdb keeps only in-frame clonotypes and omits some of them. The table shows about 17,000 clones, with more than 70% occurring only once. Source: CD4+ or CD8+ T cells sorted from blood, taken in a trial of the OX40 agonist ivuxolimab. The receptor set was obtained from an adult with an advanced solid tumor such as melanoma, head and neck, liver or kidney cancer.

This clone occurred once. This chain uses TRBV14 with TRBJ2-4; D could derive from TRBD1 or TRBD2 (6 bases each). Trimming pared 4 bases from V and 7 bases from J, leaving 14 bases between. The CDR3 has 14 residues. CDR1 and CDR2 (germline): SGHDN, FVKESK. CDR3 nucleotides: TGTGCCAGCAGCCCGGGTGGGGGGCCCAACATTCAGTACTTC. Its translation is CASSPGGGPNIQYF.

This clone was seen a handful of times. V is TRBV30 and J is TRBJ1-1; 7 nucleotides align to TRBD1. The junction had 2 bases not matched to a gene; V was cut back by 3 bases and J by 1 base. The CDR3 covers 13 residues. The germline gives CDR1 GTSNPN, CDR2 SVGIG (reference sequence). In nucleotides, the CDR3 is TGTGCCTGGAGGGGACAGCCGAACACTGAAGCTTTCTTT. Its translation is CAWRGQPNTEAFF.

The gene calls are TRBV4-1 and TRBJ2-1; 8 nucleotides match TRBD2. V lost 4 bases and J lost 1; bases outside the gene matches: 12. The CDR3 consists of 18 residues. Per the germline V gene, CDR1 is MGHRA and CDR2 is YSYEKL. The CDR3 loop reads CASSPHGGASGSYNEQFF. Written as DNA, the CDR3 is TGCGCCAGCAGCCCTCACGGTGGGGCTAGCGGGTCCTACAATGAGCAGTTCTTC.

This chain links TRBV7-6 with TRBJ2-7, with D maybe TRBD2 (5 bases). The CDR3 is 13 residues long. V lost 0 bases and J 2 bases, leaving 5 bases between the germline ends. Germline CDR1 reads SGHVS; CDR2 reads FNYEAQ. As DNA, the CDR3 is TGTGCCAGCAGCTTAGCCGGGACCTACGAGCAGTACTTC. Its protein product is CASSLAGTYEQYF.

This clone was counted once. The V call is TRBV27, the J call TRBJ2-2; D is undetermined. Trimming shortened V by 6 bases and J by 1 base, and 6 bases separated the two germline ends. Germline V gives CDR1 MNHEY, CDR2 SMNVEV (reference sequence). The CDR3 is 13 residues long. CDR3 sequence: CASRGMNTGELFF. CDR3 bases: TGTGCCAGCAGGGGAATGAACACCGGGGAGCTGTTTTTT.

In this sample, this clone turned up once. The chain combines TRBV9 with TRBJ1-5, with 9 bases fitting TRBD1. The junction had 2 bases not matched to a gene; V was cut back by 0 bases and J by 7 bases. The CDR3 runs to 14 residues. Germline V gene data show CDR1 as SGDLS and CDR2 as YYNGEE. The CDR3 sequence is CASSVGTGEQPQHF. CDR3 nucleotide sequence: TGTGCCAGCAGCGTAGGGACAGGGGAACAGCCCCAGCATTTT.

The chain recombines TRBV4-3 with TRBJ2-3; D gene uncertain. The CDR3 spans 15 residues. V was cut by 0 bases and J by 2 bases, with 9 bases left in between. Germline V gives CDR1 LGHNA, CDR2 YSLEER. In DNA, the CDR3 is TGCGCCAGCAGCCAAGAGGGCGCCACCACAGATACGCAGTATTTT. It specifies CASSQEGATTDTQYF.

The chain has TRBV19 and TRBJ1-2, with D maybe TRBD1 (5 bases). V gave up 0 bases and J gave up 3 bases, with 14 bases separating them. Germline V gene data show CDR1 as LNHDA and CDR2 as SQIVND (reference sequence). CDR3 length: 16 residues. CDR3 loop: CASSIDRGGIDYGYTF. The CDR3 bases are TGTGCCAGTAGTATAGACCGGGGGGGGATCGACTATGGCTACACCTTC.